This T cell receptor (beta chain) was sequenced in a study of shared T cell receptors in the human thymus. The V end was cut by 0 bases, the J end by 5 bases, with 17 bases between. Germline CDR1 SGHTA, CDR2 FQGTGA. The CDR3 has 16 residues. The protocol was immunoSEQ multiplex PCR, while the TCRdb copy is restricted to in-frame clones and leaves out a portion. The data show about 660,000 clones, about 90% seen once. The data were also submitted as part of a second study, on human thymus T cells.

The chain is built from TRBV7-3 and TRBJ2-7; a weak D match, TRBD1 (6 bases). The material sequenced was thymocytes. The TCR comes from a boy less than two years old with a congenital heart defect. CDR3 in amino acids: CASSLTTAGEGHEQYF. In nucleotides, the CDR3 is TGTGCCAGCAGCTTAACAACGGCAGGGGAAGGCCACGAGCAGTACTTC.